One T cell receptor beta chain is described in this entry. This clonotype appeared a single time. The antigen this receptor binds is unknown. The sample holds no much larger clone one base away, and base qualities are not on file. One read represents weak support. The data originate from a study of T cell repertoires in cytomegalovirus infection (dated by TCRdb to between 2018 and 2020). A note on the overall study: The HLA type of each donor mattered for the analysis, because public TCR beta signatures pointed to carriage of CMV infection along with the matching HLA type. Overall results and qualifications from the work: In both this cohort and an independent cohort of some 370 donors, the cumulative frequency of public TCR beta family members distinguished carriers of CMV infection plus the relevant HLA type. The ex vivo response was dominated by HLA-C-restricted CMV-specific TCR beta clonotypes, and the single most frequent clonotype in two of eight donors was supplied by these HLA-C-restricted clonotypes.

This sample was sequenced with an Illumina HiSeq 1500. TCRdb ran its own pipeline on the public reads, namely fastp trimming at Q25 and MiXCR clone calling, and kept in-frame beta chains. Each CDR3 protein gets just one entry, which takes the most common genes and DNA from the rows behind it. The sample records around 350,000 distinct CDR3 sequences, around 18% of which are singletons. Approximately 10% of the sample comes from the top ten. CDR1 and CDR2 were assigned from the germline V gene as MNHEY and SVGEGT. The CDR3 numbers 13 residues from cysteine through phenylalanine. Of the read, only the CDR3 DNA is kept; its 39 bases are in frame from base 1. Relative to germline, V is 6 bases shorter and J is 2 bases shorter, with 11 bases between their ends.

The source material was PBMCs. The V and J segments used are TRBV6-2 or TRBV6-3 and TRBJ2-7, with the D gene too uncertain to name. The sequence came from a human donor in good health (CMV status not recorded). Some clones in this sample may be carry-over from other donors' samples. Read as DNA, the sequence is TGTGCCAGCAGAGCCAAAGGGACCTACGAGCAGTACTTC. It codes for CASRAKGTYEQYF.